This T cell receptor beta chain was recorded in a study of cytomegalovirus exposure and HLA in healthy donors. Study-wide points: Later on, analysis showed that most CMV-associated TCR beta chains appeared to be HLA-restricted. For most subjects, TCR beta sequences were reported to predict HLA-A and HLA-B alleles with accuracy. Some TCR beta chains (about 170 of them) were listed as cytomegalovirus-associated. Available immune exposure information was restricted to CMV serostatus only.

Germline loops: CDR1 SGHTA, CDR2 FQGNSA. The CDR3 consists of 16 residues. J was trimmed by 4 bases and V by 6 bases; bases with no gene match: 14. PCR primers comprised 60 Vbeta and 13 Jbeta primers. Generated by immunoSEQ multiplex PCR, the TCRdb table keeps only in-frame clones and is missing some. The table has 55,000 to 65,000 clones, around 85% seen once; the top ten hold 2.5% to 3.5%. To note about this clone: Its antigen is currently unknown.

The V call is TRBV7-2, the J call TRBJ2-5, with 7 bases lining up with TRBD1. Sequenced sample: PBMCs. The receptor comes from a woman aged 25-40 years in good health and CMV-seronegative. Here the CDR3 reads CASRPGQLSRVETQYF. The CDR3 nucleotides are TGTGCCAGCAGGCCGGGACAGCTAAGCCGGGTAGAGACCCAGTACTTC.